These 10 T cell receptor beta chains came from one sample sequenced in a study of PD-1 blockade in classical Hodgkin lymphoma. Libraries were prepared by immunoSEQ multiplex PCR; TCRdb keeps only in-frame clonotypes and omits some of them. The data show over 50,000 clones, just under 75% seen once. Brentuximab vedotin exposure varied among the patients, all of whom had relapsed after autologous stem cell transplantation. The sample consisted of peripheral blood mononuclear cells (PBMCs), taken before the second cycle of nivolumab. The origin of the receptors is a human donor with classical Hodgkin lymphoma.

This chain connects TRBV7-3 to TRBJ2-3; 14 positions agree with TRBD2. Germline CDR1 and CDR2: SGHTA and FQGTGA. With V trimmed by 5 bases and J by 4 bases, 2 bases remained unmatched. This CDR3 region has 15 residues. The CDR3 nucleotides read TGTGCCAGCAGCGGGGGACTAGCGGGAGCAGATACGCAGTATTTT. It translates to CASSGGLAGADTQYF. The whole variable domain, remainder taken from reference TRBV7-3 and TRBJ2-3, is GAGVSQTPSNKVTEKGKYVELRCDPISGHTALYWYRQSLGQGPEFLIYFQGTGAADDSGLPNDRFFAVRPEGSVSTLKIQRTERGDSAVYLCASSGGLAGADTQYFGPGTRLTVL.

With respect to this clone: One end of the junction does not line up with germline, which may come from a read error. The CDR3 DNA reads as TGTGCCAACAGCATACGCGAAGGGACGCCCTACGAGCAGTACTTC. It yields the protein CANSIREGTPYEQYF. The rearrangement joins TRBV7-9 to TRBJ2-7; D assignment may be TRBD1 or TRBD2 (5 bases each). Looked up from germline, CDR1 is SEHNR and CDR2 is FQNEAQ (reference sequence). This CDR3 comprises 15 residues.

This clone has more than one count but fewer than ten. The chain has TRBV7-7 and TRBJ2-6; perhaps TRBD2 as D (6 bases). The CDR3 is 14 residues long. CDR1 is SSHAT, CDR2 FNYEAQ, per germline (reference sequence). CDR3: CASGPNSGANVLTF. The CDR3 nucleotides read TGTGCTAGCGGACCCAATTCGGGGGCCAACGTCCTGACTTTC.

This chain joins TRBV13 and TRBJ2-3, with D possibly TRBD2 on 6 matching bases. Germline lookup yields CDR1 PRHDT and CDR2 FYEKMQ (reference sequence). With 5 bases removed from V and 6 bases from J, the gap between germline ends came to 18 bases. The CDR3 extends over 15 amino acids. The CDR3 is CASSPRLEAGDTQYF. The DNA for the CDR3 is TGTGCCAGCAGCCCAAGACTAGAGGCAGGGGATACGCAGTATTTT.

This clone has a single count. The chain carries TRBV18 and TRBJ2-1; D not certain. V was cut by 2 bases and J by 10 bases, with 12 bases left in between. Germline CDR1 and CDR2: KGHSH and LQKENI. The CDR3 loop spans 13 amino acids. CDR3 in DNA: TGTGCCAGCTCACCAGCTGGCCAAAGCGAGCAGTTCTTC. This sequence encodes CASSPAGQSEQFF.

V usage is TRBV2 and J usage is TRBJ2-3; D may match TRBD1 or TRBD2 (5 bases each). The CDR3 contains 15 residues. Germline V gene lookup returns CDR1 SNHLY and CDR2 FYNNEI. V gave up 4 bases and J gave up 0 bases, with 11 bases separating them. CDR3 region: CASSGGSYSTDTQYF. The CDR3 region has the DNA TGTGCCAGCAGTGGGGGGAGTTATAGCACAGATACGCAGTATTTT.

This clone is medium-sized by share. The CDR3 nucleotides are TGTGCCAGCAGTTTACGACGGGGGGGAAACACTGAAGCTTTCTTT. This codes for CASSLRRGGNTEAFF. The rearrangement links TRBV27 to TRBJ1-1, with D maybe TRBD1 (5 bases). CDR1 and CDR2 from the germline V gene are MNHEY and SMNVEV (reference sequence). Deletions cut 2 bases from V and 2 bases from J, with 12 bases between. This CDR3 region has 15 residues.

The CDR3 here is CASSVEGSTYEQYF. CDR3 bases: TGTGCCAGCAGTGTGGAGGGGTCCACCTACGAGCAGTACTTC. The chain is built from TRBV6-5 and TRBJ2-7; D might be TRBD2 (6 bases). This CDR3 is 14 amino acids long. V was clipped by 5 bases and J by 2 bases, with 13 bases between them. The germline gives CDR1 MNHEY, CDR2 SVGAGI.

This clone was observed a few times. The genes are TRBV28 and TRBJ1-5; no reliable D call. V lost 2 bases and J lost 6, with 14 bases in between. This CDR3 spans 15 amino acids. Germline loops: CDR1 MDHEN, CDR2 SYDVKM. In DNA form, the CDR3 reads TGTGCCAGCAGTTTAAGGGTCCGGCGGAGTCAGCCCCAGCATTTT. This translates into CASSLRVRRSQPQHF.

The chain links TRBV6-5 to TRBJ2-7; D is perhaps TRBD1 (6 bases). Trimming took off 6 bases at V and 7 bases at J, with 22 bases between the two ends. This CDR3 has 15 residues. CDR1 is MNHEY and CDR2 is SVGAGI in the germline V gene. The CDR3 loop reads CASRSQETGFLEQYF. The CDR3 bases are TGTGCCAGCAGATCCCAAGAGACAGGCTTTTTGGAGCAGTACTTC.